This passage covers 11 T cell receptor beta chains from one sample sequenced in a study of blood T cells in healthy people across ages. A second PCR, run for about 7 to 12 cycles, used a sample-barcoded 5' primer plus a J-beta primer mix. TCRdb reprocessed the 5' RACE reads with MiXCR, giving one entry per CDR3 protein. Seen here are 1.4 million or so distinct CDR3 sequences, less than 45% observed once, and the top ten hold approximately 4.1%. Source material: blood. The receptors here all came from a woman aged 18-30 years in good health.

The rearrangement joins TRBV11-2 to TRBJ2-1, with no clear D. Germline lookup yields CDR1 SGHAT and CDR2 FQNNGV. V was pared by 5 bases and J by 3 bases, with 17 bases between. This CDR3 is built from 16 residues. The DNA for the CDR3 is TGTGCCAGCAGCGTCGGTCTAGGCGTGATCTACAATGAGCAGTTCTTC. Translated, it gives CASSVGLGVIYNEQFF.

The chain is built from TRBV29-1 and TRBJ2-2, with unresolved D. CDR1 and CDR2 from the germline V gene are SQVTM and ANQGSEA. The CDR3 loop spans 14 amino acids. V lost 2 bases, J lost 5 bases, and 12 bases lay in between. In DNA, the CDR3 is TGCAGCGTTGAAATCGCGGTTGGGACCGGGGAGCTGTTTTTT. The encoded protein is CSVEIAVGTGELFF.

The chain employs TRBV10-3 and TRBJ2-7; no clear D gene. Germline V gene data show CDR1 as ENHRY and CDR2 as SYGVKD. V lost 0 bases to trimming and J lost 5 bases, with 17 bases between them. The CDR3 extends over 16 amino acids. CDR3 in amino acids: CAISESSYFGSHEQYF. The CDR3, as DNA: TGTGCCATCAGTGAGTCGAGTTATTTTGGGTCCCACGAGCAGTACTTC.

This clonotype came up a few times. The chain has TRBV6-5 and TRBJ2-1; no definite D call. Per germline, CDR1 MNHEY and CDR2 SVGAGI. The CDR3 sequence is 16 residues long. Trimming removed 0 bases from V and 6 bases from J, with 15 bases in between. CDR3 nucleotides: TGTGCCAGCAGTTACTCATCCCAGTACCCTCCCAATGAGCAGTTCTTC. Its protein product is CASSYSSQYPPNEQFF.

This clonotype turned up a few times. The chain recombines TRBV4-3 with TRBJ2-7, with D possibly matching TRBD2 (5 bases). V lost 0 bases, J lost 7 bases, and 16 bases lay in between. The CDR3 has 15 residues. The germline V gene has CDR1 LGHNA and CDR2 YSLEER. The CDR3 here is CASSQDWYGVGEQYF. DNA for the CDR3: TGCGCCAGCAGCCAAGATTGGTACGGGGTGGGGGAGCAGTACTTC.

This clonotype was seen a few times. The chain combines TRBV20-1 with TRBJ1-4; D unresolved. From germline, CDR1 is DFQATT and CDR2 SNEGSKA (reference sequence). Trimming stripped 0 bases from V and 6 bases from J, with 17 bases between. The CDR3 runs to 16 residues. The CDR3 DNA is TGCAGTGCTAGAGATCCCCGGGCGGCCGGCGATGAAAAACTGTTTTTT. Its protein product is CSARDPRAAGDEKLFF.

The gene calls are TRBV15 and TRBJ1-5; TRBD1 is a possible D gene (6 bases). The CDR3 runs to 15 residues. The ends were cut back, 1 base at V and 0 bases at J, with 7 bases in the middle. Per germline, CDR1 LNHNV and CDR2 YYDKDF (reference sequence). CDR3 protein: CATSRAGDSNQPQHF. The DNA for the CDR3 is TGTGCCACCAGCAGAGCAGGGGATAGCAATCAGCCCCAGCATTTT.

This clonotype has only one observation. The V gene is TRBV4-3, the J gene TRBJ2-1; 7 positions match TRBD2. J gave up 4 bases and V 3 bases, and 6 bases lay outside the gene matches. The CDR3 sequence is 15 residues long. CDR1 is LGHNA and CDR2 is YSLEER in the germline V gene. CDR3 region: CASSHWGGTYNEQFF. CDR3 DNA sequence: TGCGCCAGCAGCCACTGGGGGGGGACTTACAATGAGCAGTTCTTC.

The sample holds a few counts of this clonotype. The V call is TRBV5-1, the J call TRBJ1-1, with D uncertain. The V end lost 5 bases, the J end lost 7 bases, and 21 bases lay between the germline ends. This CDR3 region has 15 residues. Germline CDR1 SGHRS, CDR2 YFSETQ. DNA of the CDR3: TGCGCCAGCAGTGCGGAGGCCCCCTCATTGGGTGAAGCTTTCTTT. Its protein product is CASSAEAPSLGEAFF.

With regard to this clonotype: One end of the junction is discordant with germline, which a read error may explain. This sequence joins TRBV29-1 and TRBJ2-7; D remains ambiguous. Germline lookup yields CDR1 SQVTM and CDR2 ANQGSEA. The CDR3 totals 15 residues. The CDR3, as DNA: TGCTGCGTTCTCCCGAGAAGAGGCTTCTCCTACGAGCAGTACTTC. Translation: CCVLPRRGFSYEQYF.

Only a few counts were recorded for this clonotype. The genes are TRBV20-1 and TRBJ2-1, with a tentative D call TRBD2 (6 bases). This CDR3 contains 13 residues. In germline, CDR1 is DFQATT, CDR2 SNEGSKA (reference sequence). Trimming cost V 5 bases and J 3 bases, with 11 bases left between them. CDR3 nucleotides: TGCAGTGCTCCTCTTAGCGGCTACAATGAGCAGTTCTTC. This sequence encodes CSAPLSGYNEQFF.